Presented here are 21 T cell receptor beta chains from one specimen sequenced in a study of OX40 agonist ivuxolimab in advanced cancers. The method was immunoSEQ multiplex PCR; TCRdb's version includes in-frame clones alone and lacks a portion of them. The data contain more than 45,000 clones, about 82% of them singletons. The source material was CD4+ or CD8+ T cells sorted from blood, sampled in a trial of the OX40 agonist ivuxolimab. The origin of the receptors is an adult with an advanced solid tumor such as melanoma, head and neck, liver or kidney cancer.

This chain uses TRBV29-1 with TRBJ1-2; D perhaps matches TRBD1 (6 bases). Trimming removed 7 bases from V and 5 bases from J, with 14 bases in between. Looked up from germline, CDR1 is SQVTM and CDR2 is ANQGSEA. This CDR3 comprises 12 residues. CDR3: CSAAKGVYGYTF. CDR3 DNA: TGCAGCGCGGCTAAGGGGGTTTATGGCTACACCTTC.

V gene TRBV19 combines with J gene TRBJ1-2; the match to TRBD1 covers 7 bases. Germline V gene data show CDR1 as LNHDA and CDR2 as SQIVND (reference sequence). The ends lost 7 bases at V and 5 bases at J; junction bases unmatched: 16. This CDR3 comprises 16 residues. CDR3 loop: CASTPNSGQVLYGYTF. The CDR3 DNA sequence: TGTGCCAGTACCCCAAATTCCGGACAGGTGCTTTATGGCTACACCTTC.

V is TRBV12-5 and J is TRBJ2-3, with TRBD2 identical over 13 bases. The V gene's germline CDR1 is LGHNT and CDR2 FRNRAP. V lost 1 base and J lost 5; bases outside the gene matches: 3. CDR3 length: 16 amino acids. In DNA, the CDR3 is TGTGCTAGTGGTTTGGGGACTAGCGGGGGAGTAGATACGCAGTATTTT. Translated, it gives CASGLGTSGGVDTQYF.

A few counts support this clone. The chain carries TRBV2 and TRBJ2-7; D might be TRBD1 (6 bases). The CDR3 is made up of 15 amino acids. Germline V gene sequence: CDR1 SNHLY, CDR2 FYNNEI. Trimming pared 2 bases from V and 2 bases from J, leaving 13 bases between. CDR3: CASSETGSPAYEQYF. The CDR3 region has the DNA TGTGCCAGCAGTGAAACAGGGAGCCCCGCCTACGAGCAGTACTTC.

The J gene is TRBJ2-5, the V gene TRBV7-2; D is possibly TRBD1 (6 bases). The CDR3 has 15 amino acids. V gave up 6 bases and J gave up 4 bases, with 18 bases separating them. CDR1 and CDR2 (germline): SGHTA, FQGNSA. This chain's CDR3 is CASSLSPDRAETQYF. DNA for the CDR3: TGTGCCAGCAGTTTAAGCCCGGACAGAGCAGAGACCCAGTACTTC.

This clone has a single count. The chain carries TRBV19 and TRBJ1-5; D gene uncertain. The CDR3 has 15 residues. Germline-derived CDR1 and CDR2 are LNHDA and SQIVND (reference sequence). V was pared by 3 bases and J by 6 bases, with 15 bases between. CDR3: CASSIGGLLPQPQHF. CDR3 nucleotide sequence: TGTGCCAGTAGTATCGGAGGGCTCCTTCCTCAGCCCCAGCATTTT.

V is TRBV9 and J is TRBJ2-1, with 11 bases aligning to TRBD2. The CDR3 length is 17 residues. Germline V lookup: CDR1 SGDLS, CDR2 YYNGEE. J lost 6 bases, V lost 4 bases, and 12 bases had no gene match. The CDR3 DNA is TGTGCCAGCAGCCTCCATCCGGGGGGACTAGCGGTCAATGAGCAGTTCTTC. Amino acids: CASSLHPGGLAVNEQFF. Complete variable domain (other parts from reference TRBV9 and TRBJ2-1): DSGVTQTPKHLITATGQRVTLRCSPRSGDLSVYWYQQSLDQGLQFLIQYYNGEERAKGNILERFSAQQFPDLHSELNLSSLELGDSALYFCASSLHPGGLAVNEQFFGPGTRLTVL.

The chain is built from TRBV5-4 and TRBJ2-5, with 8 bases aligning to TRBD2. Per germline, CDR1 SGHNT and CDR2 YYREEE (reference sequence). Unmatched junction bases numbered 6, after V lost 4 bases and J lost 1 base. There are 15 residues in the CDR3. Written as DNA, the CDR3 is TGTGCCAGCAGCAAAGCGGGGGAGGGCCAAGAGACCCAGTACTTC. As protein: CASSKAGEGQETQYF.

Here the CDR3 DNA reads TGTGCCAGCAGCTTAGAAGGCTCGAACTATGGCTACACCTTC. Its translation is CASSLEGSNYGYTF. J is TRBJ1-2 and V is TRBV7-9; D ambiguous. From germline, CDR1 is SEHNR and CDR2 FQNEAQ (reference sequence). CDR3 size: 14 residues. V lost 1 base, J lost 2 bases, and 8 bases lay in between. Variable domain in full (rest from reference TRBV7-9 and TRBJ1-2): DTGVSQNPRHKITKRGQNVTFRCDPISEHNRLYWYRQTLGQGPEFLTYFQNEAQLEKSRLLSDRFSAERPKGSFSTLEIQRTEQGDSAMYLCASSLEGSNYGYTFGSGTRLTVV.

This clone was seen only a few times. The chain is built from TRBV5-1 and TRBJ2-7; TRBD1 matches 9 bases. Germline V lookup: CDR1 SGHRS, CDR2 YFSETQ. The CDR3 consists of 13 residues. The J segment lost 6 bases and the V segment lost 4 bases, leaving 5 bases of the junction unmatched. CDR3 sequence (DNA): TGCGCCAGCAGCCTGGGACAGGGTCCCGAGCAGTACTTC. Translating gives CASSLGQGPEQYF.

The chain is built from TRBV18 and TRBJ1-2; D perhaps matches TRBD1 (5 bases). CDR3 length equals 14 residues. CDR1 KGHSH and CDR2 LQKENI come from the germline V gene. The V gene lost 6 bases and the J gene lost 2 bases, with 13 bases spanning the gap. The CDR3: CASSSGTENYGYTF. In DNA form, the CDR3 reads TGTGCCAGCTCGTCCGGGACGGAAAACTATGGCTACACCTTC.

CDR3 DNA sequence: TGTGCCAGCAGCCCGGACAGGGTGGTGCAGTTCTTC. Its protein is CASSPDRVVQFF. The chain joins TRBV14 to TRBJ2-1; TRBD1 aligns across 8 bases. With 4 bases clipped from V and 12 bases from J, the junction kept 5 bases outside the gene matches. This CDR3 has 12 residues. Germline CDR1 SGHDN, CDR2 FVKESK.

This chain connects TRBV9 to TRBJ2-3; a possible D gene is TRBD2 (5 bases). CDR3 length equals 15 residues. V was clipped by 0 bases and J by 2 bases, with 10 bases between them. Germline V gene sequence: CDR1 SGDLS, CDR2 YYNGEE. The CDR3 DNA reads TGTGCCAGCAGCGTAGACGAGGGTGCCACAGATACGCAGTATTTT. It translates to CASSVDEGATDTQYF.

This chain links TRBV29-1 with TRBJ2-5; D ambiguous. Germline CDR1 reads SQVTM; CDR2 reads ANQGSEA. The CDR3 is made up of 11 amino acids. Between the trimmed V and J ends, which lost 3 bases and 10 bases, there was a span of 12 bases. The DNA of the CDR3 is TGCAGCGTTGAGCCCAAGGGAAACCAGTACTTC. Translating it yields CSVEPKGNQYF. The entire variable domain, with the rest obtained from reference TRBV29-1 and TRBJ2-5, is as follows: SAVISQKPSRDICQRGTSLTIQCQVDSQVTMMFWYRQQPGQSLTLIATANQGSEATYESGFVIDKFPISRPNLTFSTLTVSNMSPEDSSIYLCSVEPKGNQYFGPGTRLLVL.

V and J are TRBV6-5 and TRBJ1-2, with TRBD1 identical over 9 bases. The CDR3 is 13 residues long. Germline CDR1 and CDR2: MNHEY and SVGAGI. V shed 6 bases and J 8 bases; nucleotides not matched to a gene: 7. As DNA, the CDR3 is TGTGCCAGCAGGCCGGGACAGGGTCGCGGCTACACCTTC. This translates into CASRPGQGRGYTF.

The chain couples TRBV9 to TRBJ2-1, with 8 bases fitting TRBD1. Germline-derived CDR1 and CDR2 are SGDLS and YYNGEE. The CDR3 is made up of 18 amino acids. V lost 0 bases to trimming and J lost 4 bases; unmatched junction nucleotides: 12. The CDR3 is CASSVDDGGQGYYNEQFF. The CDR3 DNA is TGTGCCAGCAGCGTAGACGATGGAGGACAGGGTTATTACAATGAGCAGTTCTTC. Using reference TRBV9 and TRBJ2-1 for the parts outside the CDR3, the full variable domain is DSGVTQTPKHLITATGQRVTLRCSPRSGDLSVYWYQQSLDQGLQFLIQYYNGEERAKGNILERFSAQQFPDLHSELNLSSLELGDSALYFCASSVDDGGQGYYNEQFFGPGTRLTVL.

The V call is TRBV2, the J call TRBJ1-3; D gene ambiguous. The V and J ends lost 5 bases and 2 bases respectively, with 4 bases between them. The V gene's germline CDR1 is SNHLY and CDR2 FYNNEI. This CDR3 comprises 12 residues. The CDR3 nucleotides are TGTGCCAGCAGTATACCTGGAAACACCATATATTTT. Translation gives CASSIPGNTIYF.

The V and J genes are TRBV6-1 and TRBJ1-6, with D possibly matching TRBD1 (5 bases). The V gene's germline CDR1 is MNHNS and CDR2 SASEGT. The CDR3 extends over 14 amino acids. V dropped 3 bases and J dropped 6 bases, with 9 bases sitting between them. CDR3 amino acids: CASSDSGFNSPLHF. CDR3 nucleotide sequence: TGTGCCAGCAGTGATTCAGGGTTTAATTCACCCCTCCACTTT.

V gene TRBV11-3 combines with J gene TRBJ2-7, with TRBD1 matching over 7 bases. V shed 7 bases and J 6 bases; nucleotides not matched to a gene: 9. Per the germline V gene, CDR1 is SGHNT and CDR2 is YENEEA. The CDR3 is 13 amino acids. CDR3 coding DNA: TGTGCCAGCACCCCCGACAGGGATGGCGAGCAGTACTTC. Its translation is CASTPDRDGEQYF.

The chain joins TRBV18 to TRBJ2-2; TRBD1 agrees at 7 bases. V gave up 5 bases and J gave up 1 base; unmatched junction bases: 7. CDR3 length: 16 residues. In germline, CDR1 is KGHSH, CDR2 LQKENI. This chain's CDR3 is CASSETGSQNTGELFF. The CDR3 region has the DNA TGTGCCAGCTCAGAGACAGGGAGCCAGAACACCGGGGAGCTGTTTTTT.

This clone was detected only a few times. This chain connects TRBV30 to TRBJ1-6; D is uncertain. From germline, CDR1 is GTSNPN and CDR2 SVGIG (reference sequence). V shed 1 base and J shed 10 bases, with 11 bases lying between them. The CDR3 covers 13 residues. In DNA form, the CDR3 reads TGTGCCTGGAGTGCTGAAGCGGGATCACCCCTCCACTTT. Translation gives CAWSAEAGSPLHF. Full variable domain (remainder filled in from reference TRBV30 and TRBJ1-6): SQTIHQWPATLVQPVGSPLSLECTVEGTSNPNLYWYRQAAGRGLQLLFYSVGIGQISSEVPQNLSASRPQDRQFILSSKKLLLSDSGFYLCAWSAEAGSPLHFGNGTRLTVT.